This T cell receptor (beta chain) comes out of a study of blood T cells in healthy people across ages. Then a second PCR, running roughly 7 to 11 cycles, was carried out with a sample-barcoded 5' primer and a J-beta primer mix. TCRdb redid the calling of the 5' RACE reads with MiXCR, one entry per CDR3 protein. Seen here are hundreds of thousands of distinct CDR3 sequences, more than 40% observed once, and the top ten hold 15% to 25%. The CDR3 is 15 amino acids. In germline, CDR1 is LGHNA, CDR2 YSLEER. The germline V and J ends were trimmed by 0 bases and 5 bases, with 13 bases remaining between them. This clonotype has a handful of counts.

The specimen was blood. The V call is TRBV4-3, the J call TRBJ1-1; D call uncertain. This receptor was identified in a man between 60 and 75 years old in good health. The CDR3 reads CASSQEVLGWTEAFF. The CDR3 DNA is TGCGCCAGCAGCCAAGAAGTTCTGGGATGGACTGAAGCTTTCTTT.